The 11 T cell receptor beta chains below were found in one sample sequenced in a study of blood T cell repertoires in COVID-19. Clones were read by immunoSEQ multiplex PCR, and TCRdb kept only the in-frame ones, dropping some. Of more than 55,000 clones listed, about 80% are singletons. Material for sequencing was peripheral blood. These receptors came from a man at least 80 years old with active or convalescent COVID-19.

CDR3 loop: CASSQSYGGGNEQFF. The CDR3 coding sequence is TGTGCCAGCAGCCAATCGTACGGGGGGGGCAATGAGCAGTTCTTC. The chain combines TRBV16 with TRBJ2-1, with 8 bases aligning to TRBD2. The CDR3 length is 15 residues. V was pared by 0 bases and J by 6 bases, with 4 bases of the junction left unmatched. CDR1 and CDR2 from the germline V gene are KGHSY and FQNENV.

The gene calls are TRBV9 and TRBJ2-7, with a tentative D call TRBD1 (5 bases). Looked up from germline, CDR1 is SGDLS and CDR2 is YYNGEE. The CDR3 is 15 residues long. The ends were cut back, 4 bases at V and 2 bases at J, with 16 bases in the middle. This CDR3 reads CASSPLPDSPYEQYF. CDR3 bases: TGTGCCAGCAGCCCCCTCCCAGACAGCCCCTACGAGCAGTACTTC.

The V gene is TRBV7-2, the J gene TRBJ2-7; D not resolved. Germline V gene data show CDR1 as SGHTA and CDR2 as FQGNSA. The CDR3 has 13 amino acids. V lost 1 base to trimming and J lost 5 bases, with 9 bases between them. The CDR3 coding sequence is TGTGCCAGCAGCTTAGGTCAGCAGGACGAGCAGTACTTC. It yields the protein CASSLGQQDEQYF.

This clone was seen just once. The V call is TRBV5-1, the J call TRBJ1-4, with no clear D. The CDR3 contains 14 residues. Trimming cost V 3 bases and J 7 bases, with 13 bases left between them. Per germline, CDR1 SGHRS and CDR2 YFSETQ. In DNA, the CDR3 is TGCGCCAGCAGCTCCGGGATCGTGGGTGAAAAACTGTTTTTT. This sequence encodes CASSSGIVGEKLFF.

This CDR3 reads CASSSGKRGYTF. The CDR3 bases are TGTGCCAGCAGTTCAGGGAAGCGTGGCTACACCTTC. The chain employs TRBV6-5 and TRBJ1-2; D is perhaps TRBD1 (5 bases). V lost 4 bases and J lost 7, with 10 bases in between. The germline CDR1 and CDR2 sequences are MNHEY and SVGAGI. The CDR3 totals 12 residues.

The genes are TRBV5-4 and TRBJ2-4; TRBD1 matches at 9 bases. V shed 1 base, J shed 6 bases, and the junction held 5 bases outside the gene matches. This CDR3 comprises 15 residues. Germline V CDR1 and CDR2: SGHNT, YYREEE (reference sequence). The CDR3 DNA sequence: TGTGCCAGCAGCTTGATGGGACAGGGTATAAACATTCAGTACTTC. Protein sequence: CASSLMGQGINIQYF. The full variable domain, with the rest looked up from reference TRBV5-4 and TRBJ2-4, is ETGVTQSPTHLIKTRGQQVTLRCSSQSGHNTVSWYQQALGQGPQFIFQYYREEENGRGNFPPRFSGLQFPNYSSELNVNALELDDSALYLCASSLMGQGINIQYFGAGTRLSVL.

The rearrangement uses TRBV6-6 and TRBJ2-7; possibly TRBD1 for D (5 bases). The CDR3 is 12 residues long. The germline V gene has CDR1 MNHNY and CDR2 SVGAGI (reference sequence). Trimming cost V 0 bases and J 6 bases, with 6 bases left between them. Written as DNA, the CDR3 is TGTGCCAGCAGTTACTCAGGGGTCGAGCAGTACTTC. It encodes CASSYSGVEQYF.

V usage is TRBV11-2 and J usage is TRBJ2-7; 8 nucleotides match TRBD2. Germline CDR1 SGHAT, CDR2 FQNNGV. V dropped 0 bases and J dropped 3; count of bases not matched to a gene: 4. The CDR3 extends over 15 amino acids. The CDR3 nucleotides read TGTGCCAGCAGCTTAGATGCGGGGGGACGCTACGAGCAGTACTTC. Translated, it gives CASSLDAGGRYEQYF. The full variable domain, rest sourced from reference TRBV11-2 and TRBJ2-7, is EAGVAQSPRYKIIEKRQSVAFWCNPISGHATLYWYQQILGQGPKLLIQFQNNGVVDDSQLPKDRFSAERLKGVDSTLKIQPAKLEDSAVYLCASSLDAGGRYEQYFGPGTRLTVT.

CDR3 loop: CASRGTGGPYEQYF. CDR3 coding DNA: TGTGCCAGCAGGGGGACAGGGGGACCCTACGAGCAGTACTTC. J is TRBJ2-7 and V is TRBV4-2, with 11 bases that match TRBD1. This CDR3 comprises 14 residues. Germline CDR1 is LGHNA and CDR2 is YNFKEQ. V lost 6 bases and J lost 2; bases outside the gene matches: 3.

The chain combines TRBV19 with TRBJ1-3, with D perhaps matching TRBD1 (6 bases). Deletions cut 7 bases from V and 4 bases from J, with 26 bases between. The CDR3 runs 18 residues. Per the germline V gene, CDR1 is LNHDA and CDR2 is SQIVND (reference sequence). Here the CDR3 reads CASTLGTPTTYYGNTIYF. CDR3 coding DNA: TGTGCCAGTACCCTTGGGACACCCACCACGTACTACGGAAACACCATATATTTT.

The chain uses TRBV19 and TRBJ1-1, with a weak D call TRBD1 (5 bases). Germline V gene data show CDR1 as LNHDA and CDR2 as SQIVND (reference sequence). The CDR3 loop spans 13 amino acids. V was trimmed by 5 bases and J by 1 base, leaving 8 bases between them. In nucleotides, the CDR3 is TGTGCCAGTAGTGTCCAGGGGAACACTGAAGCTTTCTTT. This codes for CASSVQGNTEAFF.